This entry describes one T cell receptor beta chain. What it binds is not known. The data derive from a study of T cell responses to AZD1222 COVID-19 vaccine. Regarding the study as a whole: Close to half of all spike-specific TCRs reportedly target regions of the variants that are unmutated. Mostly white British, mostly female donors; authors suggested clonal diversity may be underestimated. With two AZD1222 doses given, Spike-specific TCR breadth and depth both rose.

Germline lookup yields CDR1 PRHDT and CDR2 FYEKMQ (reference sequence). The V end lost 5 bases, the J end lost 4 bases, and 5 bases lay between the germline ends. The CDR3 spans 12 residues. Libraries were prepared by immunoSEQ multiplex PCR; TCRdb keeps only in-frame clonotypes and omits some of them. The sample shows 110,000 to 150,000 clones, more than 90% of them seen only once. V gene TRBV13 combines with J gene TRBJ2-2; D unresolved. The sample consisted of peripheral blood, taken on day 0 of AZD1222 vaccination. The TCR was taken from an adult in good health. CDR3 coding DNA: TGTGCCAGCAGCATTACCACCGGGGAGCTGTTTTTT. It is translated as CASSITTGELFF.